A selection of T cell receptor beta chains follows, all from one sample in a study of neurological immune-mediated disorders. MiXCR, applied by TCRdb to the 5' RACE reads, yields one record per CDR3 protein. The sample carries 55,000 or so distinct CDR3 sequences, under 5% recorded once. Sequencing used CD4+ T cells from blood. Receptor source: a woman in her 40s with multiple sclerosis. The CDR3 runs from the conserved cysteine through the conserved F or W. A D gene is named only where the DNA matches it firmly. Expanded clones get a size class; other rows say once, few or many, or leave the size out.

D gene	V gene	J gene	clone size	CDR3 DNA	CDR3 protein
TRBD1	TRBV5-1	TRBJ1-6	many	TGCGCCAGCAGCGTAGACTTCCCCGGGACAGGGACTTCACCCCTCCACTTT	CASSVDFPGTGTSPLHF
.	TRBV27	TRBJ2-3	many	TGTGCCAGCAGTGGAGGGGGAACGGATAGCACAGATACGCAGTATTTT	CASSGGGTDSTDTQYF
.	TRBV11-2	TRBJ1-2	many	TGTGCCAGCAGCTTAGGGGCAGGGACTAACTATGGCTACACCTTC	CASSLGAGTNYGYTF
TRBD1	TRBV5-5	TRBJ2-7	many	TGTGCCAGCAGCTTGCCAGGGGGCGACGAGCAGTACTTC	CASSLPGGDEQYF
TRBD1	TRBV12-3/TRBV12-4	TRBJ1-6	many	TGTGCCAGCAGTCCCACAGGGGGGGTTTCACCCCTCCACTTT	CASSPTGGVSPLHF
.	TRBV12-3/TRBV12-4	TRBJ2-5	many	TGTGCCAGCAGTAGACTACCCCAAGAGTCCCAGTACTTC	CASSRLPQESQYF
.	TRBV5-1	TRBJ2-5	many	TGCGCCAGCAGCCTTGGACATACAGAAGAGACCCAGTACTTC	CASSLGHTEETQYF
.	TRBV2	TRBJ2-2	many	TGTGCCAGCCGGCTGGTAAACACCGGGGAGCTGTTTTTT	CASRLVNTGELFF
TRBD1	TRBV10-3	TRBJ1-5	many	TGTGCCATCAGAAGTACAGGGGATGGCAATCAGCCCCAGCATTTT	CAIRSTGDGNQPQHF
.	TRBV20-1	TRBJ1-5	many	TGCAGTGCGCCCCGAAGGGGGAGCAATCAGCCCCAGCATTTT	CSAPRRGSNQPQHF
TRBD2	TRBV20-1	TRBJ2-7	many	TGCAGTGCTAGTGCCGGGACTAGCGGGCTTCTCGAGCAGTACTTC	CSASAGTSGLLEQYF
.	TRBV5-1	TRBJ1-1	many	TGCGCCAGCACCAGGGCACGGGACACTGAAGCTTTCTTT	CASTRARDTEAFF
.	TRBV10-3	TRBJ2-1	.	TGTGCCATCAGTGAGTCGTACGCACTTTCCGGCTCCTACAATGAGCAGTTCTTC	CAISESYALSGSYNEQFF
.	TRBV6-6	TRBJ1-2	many	TGTGCCAGCACCAACTCCTGGGGGAGCTATGGCTACACCTTC	CASTNSWGSYGYTF
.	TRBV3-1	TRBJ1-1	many	TGTGCCAGCAGCCATCAACAACGTGAAGCTTTCTTT	CASSHQQREAFF
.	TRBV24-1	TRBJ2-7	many	TGTGCCACCAGCTCACCGGGTACCTACGAGCAGTACTTC	CATSSPGTYEQYF
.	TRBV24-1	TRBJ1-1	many	TGTGCCACCAGTGATTCCAGGGGCCCGAACACTGAAGCTTTCTTT	CATSDSRGPNTEAFF
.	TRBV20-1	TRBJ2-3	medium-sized	TGCAGTGCTAGAGTGGGTTCCGATACGCAGTATTTT	CSARVGSDTQYF
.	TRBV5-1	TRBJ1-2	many	TGCGCCAGCAGCTTGGTCGCAGGTCAGAGTTATGGCTACACCTTC	CASSLVAGQSYGYTF
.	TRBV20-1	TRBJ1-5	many	TGCAGTGCTAGCCTCAGGGCAGGTTGGGACCAGCCCCAGCATTTT	CSASLRAGWDQPQHF
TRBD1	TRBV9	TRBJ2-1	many	TGTGCCAGCAGCCTCCTGAGAGGGGGCCCTGGGGTTGAGCAGTTCTTC	CASSLLRGGPGVEQFF
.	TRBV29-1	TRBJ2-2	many	TGCAGCGTCGAAACTAGGGGTACCGGGGAGCTGTTTTTT	CSVETRGTGELFF